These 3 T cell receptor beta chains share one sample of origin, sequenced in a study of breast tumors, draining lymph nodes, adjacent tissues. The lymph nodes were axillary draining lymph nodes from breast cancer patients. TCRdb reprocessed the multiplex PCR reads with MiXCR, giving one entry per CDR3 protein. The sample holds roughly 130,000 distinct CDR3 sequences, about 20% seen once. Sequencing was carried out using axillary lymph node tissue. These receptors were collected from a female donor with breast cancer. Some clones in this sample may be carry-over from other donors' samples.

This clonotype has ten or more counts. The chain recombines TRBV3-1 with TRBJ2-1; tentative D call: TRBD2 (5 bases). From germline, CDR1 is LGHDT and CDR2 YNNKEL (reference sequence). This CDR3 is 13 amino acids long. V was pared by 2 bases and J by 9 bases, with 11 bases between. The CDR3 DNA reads TGTGCCAGCAGCCAATTCCTAGCCAGTGAGCAGTTCTTC. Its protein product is CASSQFLASEQFF.

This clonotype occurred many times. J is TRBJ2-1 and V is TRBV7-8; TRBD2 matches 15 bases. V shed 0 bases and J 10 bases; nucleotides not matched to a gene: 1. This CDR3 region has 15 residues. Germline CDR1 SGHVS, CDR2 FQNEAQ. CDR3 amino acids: CASSLAGTSGREQFF. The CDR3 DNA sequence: TGTGCCAGCAGCTTAGCGGGGACTAGCGGGAGGGAGCAGTTCTTC.

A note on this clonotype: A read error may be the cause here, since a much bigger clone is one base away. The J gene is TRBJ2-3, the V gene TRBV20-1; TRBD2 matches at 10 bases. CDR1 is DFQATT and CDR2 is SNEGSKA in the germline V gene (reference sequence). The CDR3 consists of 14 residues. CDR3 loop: CGAGTSDGTDTQYF. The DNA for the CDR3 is TGCGGTGCGGGGACTAGCGACGGCACAGATACGCAGTATTTT.